This entry lists 18 T cell receptor beta chains sequenced from one sample in a study of blood T cell repertoires in COVID-19. The repertoire was sequenced with immunoSEQ multiplex PCR; TCRdb's copy has only in-frame clones and lacks some. Of more than 200,000 clones listed, around nine tenths are singletons. The sample was PBMCs or T cells enriched from blood (not recorded which). The source of these receptors is a woman in her 50s who had recovered from COVID-19.

The genes are TRBV4-1 and TRBJ2-1; 10 bases are shared with TRBD2. CDR1 MGHRA and CDR2 YSYEKL come from the germline V gene. Losses at the gene ends were 4 bases for V and 4 bases for J; bases not matched to a gene: 4. The CDR3 length is 15 residues. The CDR3 loop reads CASSRGLAEYNEQFF. The CDR3 DNA sequence: TGCGCCAGCAGCCGAGGACTAGCGGAATACAATGAGCAGTTCTTC.

The CDR3 DNA is TGTGCCAGCAGCTTCAGTAGCGGACCCTACGAGCAGTACTTC. This encodes CASSFSSGPYEQYF. The gene calls are TRBV7-2 and TRBJ2-7; a weak D match, TRBD2 (6 bases). The CDR3 has 14 residues. Germline V gives CDR1 SGHTA, CDR2 FQGNSA. V was pared by 3 bases and J by 2 bases, with 11 bases between.

The V and J genes are TRBV5-5 and TRBJ1-2, with no clear D. The CDR3 sequence is 17 residues long. Germline V lookup: CDR1 SGHKS, CDR2 YYEKEE (reference sequence). V dropped 0 bases and J dropped 3 bases, with 18 bases sitting between them. The CDR3 DNA is TGTGCCAGCAGCTTGGCCATCCGGGTCAACCTCCACTATGGCTACACCTTC. Its protein is CASSLAIRVNLHYGYTF.

The V call is TRBV19, the J call TRBJ1-1, with TRBD1 identical over 9 bases. Germline V CDR1 and CDR2: LNHDA, SQIVND (reference sequence). J gave up 6 bases and V 3 bases, and 5 bases lay outside the gene matches. CDR3 size: 14 residues. CDR3 in amino acids: CASSMHRDRAEAFF. CDR3 in DNA: TGTGCCAGTAGTATGCACCGGGACAGGGCTGAAGCTTTCTTT. Based on the CDR3 plus reference TRBV19 and TRBJ1-1, the full variable domain is DGGITQSPKYLFRKEGQNVTLSCEQNLNHDAMYWYRQDPGQGLRLIYYSQIVNDFQKGDIAEGYSVSREKKESFPLTVTSAQKNPTAFYLCASSMHRDRAEAFFGQGTRLTVV.

CDR3 in amino acids: CASSLSPRDRGGHRTEAFF. CDR3 DNA: TGTGCCAGCAGTTTATCCCCCCGGGACAGGGGCGGGCATCGGACTGAAGCTTTCTTT. This chain links TRBV27 with TRBJ1-1; 10 positions match TRBD1. This CDR3 is built from 19 residues. Germline V lookup: CDR1 MNHEY, CDR2 SMNVEV (reference sequence). Trimming at V came to 0 bases and at J to 5 bases, leaving 15 bases not matched to a gene.

CDR3 nucleotides: TGTGCCATCAGTTCAAGGGGGAACACTGAAGCTTTCTTT. Protein product: CAISSRGNTEAFF. The chain couples TRBV10-3 to TRBJ1-1; D is perhaps TRBD1 (5 bases). The CDR3 length is 13 residues. With 5 bases removed from V and 1 base from J, the gap between germline ends came to 8 bases. Per germline, CDR1 ENHRY and CDR2 SYGVKD.

J is TRBJ1-1 and V is TRBV29-1; 8 bases agree with TRBD1. The CDR3 sequence is 13 residues long. J gave up 5 bases and V 6 bases, and 8 bases lay outside the gene matches. The germline V gene encodes CDR1 SQVTM and CDR2 ANQGSEA. For the CDR3, the DNA is TGCAGCGTCCGGACAGGGCCAGGGACTGAAGCTTTCTTT. Residues: CSVRTGPGTEAFF.

This chain joins TRBV9 and TRBJ2-7; weak D call: TRBD2 (5 bases). The germline gives CDR1 SGDLS, CDR2 YYNGEE. V gave up 4 bases and J gave up 3 bases, with 14 bases separating them. This CDR3 is 14 amino acids long. The CDR3: CASSREAVFYEQYF. The CDR3 region has the DNA TGTGCCAGCAGCCGGGAAGCGGTTTTCTACGAGCAGTACTTC.

The rearrangement uses TRBV2 and TRBJ1-5; 10 nucleotides align to TRBD1. The CDR3 totals 17 residues. V lost 6 bases to trimming and J lost 1 base; unmatched junction nucleotides: 9. CDR1 is SNHLY and CDR2 is FYNNEI in the germline V gene. CDR3 sequence: CASRGGQGTKSNQPQHF. DNA for the CDR3: TGTGCCAGCAGGGGGGGACAGGGGACTAAGAGCAATCAGCCCCAGCATTTT.

This chain connects TRBV7-8 to TRBJ2-2; possible D gene TRBD1, 6 bases. Deletions cut 5 bases from V and 6 bases from J, with 10 bases between. This CDR3 region has 13 residues. CDR1 is SGHVS, CDR2 FQNEAQ, per germline. CDR3 DNA sequence: TGTGCCAGCAGCCATACAGGGCCCGGGGAGCTGTTTTTT. It encodes CASSHTGPGELFF.

The rearrangement uses TRBV6-5 and TRBJ1-1; D perhaps matches TRBD1 (5 bases). Germline-derived CDR1 and CDR2 are MNHEY and SVGAGI. This CDR3 contains 15 residues. V lost 0 bases to trimming and J lost 1 base, with 9 bases between them. The CDR3 loop is CASSYSRQGNTEAFF. CDR3 nucleotides: TGTGCCAGCAGTTACTCCAGGCAGGGGAACACTGAAGCTTTCTTT.

The V call is TRBV7-2, the J call TRBJ1-2; D possibly corresponds to TRBD1 (6 bases). The CDR3 runs 13 residues. In germline, CDR1 is SGHTA, CDR2 FQGNSA. Trimming shortened V by 5 bases and J by 2 bases, and 9 bases separated the two germline ends. CDR3 nucleotides: TGTGCCAGCAGCCTAGGACAGAACTATGGCTACACCTTC. Amino acid sequence: CASSLGQNYGYTF.

The chain is built from TRBV4-1 and TRBJ2-7; 10 bases align to TRBD2. The CDR3 is 14 residues long. The germline gives CDR1 MGHRA, CDR2 YSYEKL. V was clipped by 2 bases and J by 5 bases; unmatched bases: 3. DNA for the CDR3: TGCGCCAGCAGCCAAACCGGGACTAGCGACGAGCAGTACTTC. Protein sequence: CASSQTGTSDEQYF.

The chain is built from TRBV9 and TRBJ2-3, with 14 bases matching TRBD2. The CDR3 length is 18 residues. Germline lookup yields CDR1 SGDLS and CDR2 YYNGEE. Trimming removed 4 bases from V and 2 bases from J; junction bases left unmatched: 9. CDR3 DNA: TGTGCCAGCAGCACCGGACTAGCGGGGGGTCTTTTCACAGATACGCAGTATTTT. It is translated as CASSTGLAGGLFTDTQYF.

The chain recombines TRBV28 with TRBJ1-2; 11 bases line up with TRBD1. The ends lost 11 bases at V and 8 bases at J; junction bases unmatched: 16. The V gene's germline CDR1 is MDHEN and CDR2 SYDVKM. The CDR3 consists of 15 residues. CDR3 bases: TGTGCCTCAAAAAACTCGGGGACAGGGGGAGTGGGCTACACCTTC. Protein: CASKNSGTGGVGYTF.

J is TRBJ1-3 and V is TRBV18; 8 bases agree with TRBD1. The trim removed 8 bases at V and 2 bases at J, leaving 8 bases unmatched. The CDR3 totals 15 residues. The germline gives CDR1 KGHSH, CDR2 LQKENI. Written as DNA, the CDR3 is TGTGCCAGCCGCGGAACAGGGGGGACTGGAAACACCATATATTTT. Encoded protein: CASRGTGGTGNTIYF.

The V call is TRBV7-9, the J call TRBJ2-7, with a weak D call TRBD1 (6 bases). This CDR3 is built from 14 residues. Trimming pared 3 bases from V and 2 bases from J, leaving 11 bases between. Germline V gene data show CDR1 as SEHNR and CDR2 as FQNEAQ (reference sequence). The CDR3 loop reads CASSFGQIAYEQYF. The CDR3, as DNA: TGTGCCAGCAGCTTCGGACAGATAGCCTACGAGCAGTACTTC.

This sequence joins TRBV29-1 and TRBJ2-7, with a tentative D call TRBD1 (7 bases). The CDR3 runs to 17 residues. With 1 base removed from V and 6 bases from J, the gap between germline ends came to 25 bases. The germline gives CDR1 SQVTM, CDR2 ANQGSEA. The CDR3: CSVEGEGGQRHLSEQYF. As DNA, the CDR3 is TGCAGCGTTGAAGGAGAGGGGGGACAGCGGCACTTAAGCGAGCAGTACTTC.